This paragraph covers one T cell receptor beta chain sequence. This entry is derived from a study of blood T cell repertoires in COVID-19. Turning to the study itself: Sites across the United States, Italy and Spain contributed samples from acute and convalescent COVID-19. The analysed material was cDNA or gDNA that came from T cells, B-cell-depleted T cells, or PBMCs.

Per the authors' pipeline: Reference gene primers were amplified, and this amplification served to estimate nucleated cell counts. Using immunoSEQ multiplex PCR, the repertoire was profiled, and TCRdb retains in-frame clones only, with some absent. V, J and clone size derive from that table, while D and trimming were established from the DNA sequence. The table records 150,000 to 200,000 clones, approximately 83% of them present only once. The junction had 0 bases not matched to a gene; V was cut back by 1 base and J by 1 base. This CDR3 spans 14 amino acids. Germline CDR1 and CDR2: LGHDT and YNNKEL (reference sequence).

The chain links TRBV3-1 (or the pseudogene TRBV3-2) to TRBJ1-1; TRBD1 matches 7 bases. This clonotype was obtained from a man aged 55 to 69 with acute or convalescent COVID-19. Sequences were obtained from peripheral blood. DNA for the CDR3: TGTGCCAGCAGCCAAGCAGGGGGGAACACTGAAGCTTTCTTT. Its protein product is CASSQAGGNTEAFF.